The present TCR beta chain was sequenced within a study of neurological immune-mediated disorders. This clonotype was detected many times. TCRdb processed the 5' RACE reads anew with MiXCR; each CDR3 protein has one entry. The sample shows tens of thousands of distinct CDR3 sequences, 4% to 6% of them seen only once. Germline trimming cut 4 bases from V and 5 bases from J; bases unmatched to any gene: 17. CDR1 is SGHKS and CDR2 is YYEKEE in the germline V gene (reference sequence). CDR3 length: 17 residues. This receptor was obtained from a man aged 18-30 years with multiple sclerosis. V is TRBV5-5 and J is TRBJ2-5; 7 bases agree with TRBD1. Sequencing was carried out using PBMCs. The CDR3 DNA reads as TGTGCCAGCAGCCCGGAGGTTGCAGGGGGAGTAACGGAGACCCAGTACTTC. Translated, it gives CASSPEVAGGVTETQYF.